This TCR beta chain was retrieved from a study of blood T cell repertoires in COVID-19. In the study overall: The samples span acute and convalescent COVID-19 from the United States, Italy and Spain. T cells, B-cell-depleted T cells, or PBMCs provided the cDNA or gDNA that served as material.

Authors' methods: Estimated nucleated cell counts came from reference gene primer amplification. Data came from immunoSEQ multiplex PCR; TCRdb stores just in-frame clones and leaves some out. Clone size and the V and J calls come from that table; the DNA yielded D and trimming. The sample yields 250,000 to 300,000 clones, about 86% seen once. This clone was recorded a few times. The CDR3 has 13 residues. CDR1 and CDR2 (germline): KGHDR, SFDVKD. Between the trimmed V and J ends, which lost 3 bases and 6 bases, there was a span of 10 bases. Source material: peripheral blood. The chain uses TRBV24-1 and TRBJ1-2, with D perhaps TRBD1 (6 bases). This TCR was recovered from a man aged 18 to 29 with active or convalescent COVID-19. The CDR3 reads CATSDHRENGYTF. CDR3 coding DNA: TGTGCCACCAGTGATCACAGGGAAAATGGCTACACCTTC.